This is a list of T cell receptor beta chains from one sample in a study of T cells after yellow fever vaccination. TCRdb reanalysed the 5' RACE reads using MiXCR and keeps one entry per CDR3 protein. The top ten clones hold over 11% of a sample with almost 600,000 distinct CDR3 sequences, approximately 12% of them seen once. Material: PBMCs, obtained on the day of the yellow fever booster vaccination. The receptors come from a man younger than 40 who received the YFV17D yellow fever vaccine. Each CDR3 is given without its conserved first and last residue.

v_gene | CDR3aa
TRBV20-1 | SAIGGGVAKNIQY
TRBV7-2 | ASRSTGVEQY
TRBV18 | ASSPMSMAGNTEAF
TRBV20-1 | SAPRRTLTDIQY
TRBV20-1 | SAERGLAGSDTQY
TRBV5-1 | ASSLLTSTDTQY
TRBV20-1 | SARDPSGIVWEQY
TRBV5-1 | ASSLVAGSFNEQF
TRBV18 | ASSPVRGSYYNEQF
TRBV7-2 | ASSPDTRSGNTIY
TRBV5-5 | ASSFGLQQETQY
TRBV20-1 | SANEGQLYNEQF
TRBV7-2 | ASRTQGGGIGEQY
TRBV24-1 | ATSDFTGTQETQY
TRBV28 | ASSSLAGEPPGGYT
TRBV12-5 | ASGFPQNTGELF
TRBV7-2 | ASSRLAGVETQY
TRBV5-1 | ASSLAQPSVHGQY
TRBV20-1 | SAQRLAGVQETQC
TRBV4-1 | ASAGTGGNFYNEQF
TRBV9 | ASSVVVGVEETQY
TRBV7-2 | ASSLRVGSNQPQH
TRBV20-1 | SARSARISYNEQF
TRBV27 | ASSSAPDYGYT
TRBV18 | ASSPQGLSTDTQY
TRBV7-8 | ASSGHRAGQPQH
TRBV12-3/TRBV12-4 | ASSLGGTYGYT
TRBV7-8 | ASNIQETQY
TRBV12-3/TRBV12-4 | ASSLGPPGEQF
TRBV10-3 | ATEGSGADTQY
TRBV30 | AWSYFQGSYEQY
TRBV12-3/TRBV12-4 | ASSLNRDTDTQY